Given below is one T cell receptor beta chain in context. Its antigen remains unidentified. The CDR3 extends 3 residues past the end of the read, so its final part is completed from the germline J gene. The length of the CDR3 is 15 residues. Germline V lookup: CDR1 SQVTM, CDR2 ANQGSEA. Trimming cost V 6 bases and J 1 base, with 18 bases left between them. This specimen comes from a study of Tregs in tolerant kidney transplant recipients. Sequenced by immunoSEQ multiplex PCR; TCRdb stores in-frame clones only, minus some. There are approximately 30,000 clones in the sample, with approximately 14% held by the top ten. The study, taken as a whole, reports: Expanding Tregs on activated donor B cells appeared to best identify donor-specific TCRbeta clones. Antigen-driven expansion was suggested because donor-specific Tregs expanded more than all Tregs in tolerant patients. Biological reproducibility was not directly addressed, but technical replication error appeared minimal.

This chain joins TRBV29-1 and TRBJ1-1, with no clear D. This TCR was recovered from a human donor who received a combined kidney and bone marrow transplant. This sample comprised CD8+ T cells from blood, obtained before the transplant. Incomplete CDR3 DNA: TGCAGCGTAACGGGATTCGGGGTCGGGAACACTGAA. The encoded protein is CSVTGFGVGNTE. The entire CDR3 reads CSVTGFGVGNTEAFF.